In this sample, the clone carrying this T cell receptor (beta chain) turned up a few times. These data originate in a study of patients and donors after allogeneic stem cell transplantation. The germline V and J ends were trimmed by 5 bases and 3 bases, with 17 bases remaining between them. The CDR3 is made up of 16 amino acids. TCRdb passed the RT-PCR reads through MiXCR, listing each CDR3 protein once. The sample comprises 150,000 or so distinct CDR3 sequences, nearly 25% of which are singletons, and roughly 26% rests with the top ten. The chain recombines TRBV12-3 or TRBV12-4 with TRBJ1-5; D is unclear. The material sequenced was blood, either unsorted or a sorted T cell fraction (not recorded which). This receptor was taken from a human donor who was either an allogeneic HSCT recipient or a stem cell or donor lymphocyte infusion donor (not recorded which). It is not recorded whose cells these are; they may come from a transplant donor. The CDR3 reads CASSTSPRAINQPQHF. The CDR3, as DNA: TGTGCCAGCAGTACCTCGCCCCGGGCCATCAATCAGCCCCAGCATTTT.